This entry features one T cell receptor (beta chain) sequence. This record comes from a study of blood T cells in healthy people across ages. This CDR3 is built from 15 residues. Germline lookup yields CDR1 SGDLS and CDR2 YYNGEE. The ends were cut back, 0 bases at V and 2 bases at J, with 12 bases in the middle. Isolated per sample were at least 7 million PBMCs. Per sample, extraction of total RNA gave at least 5.5 micrograms in every case. A J-beta primer mix and a sample-barcoded 5' primer were used in a second PCR of roughly 6 to 11 cycles. Every cDNA was tagged by a template-switch adaptor with 12 random nucleotides. One entry per CDR3 protein results from TCRdb running MiXCR on the 5' RACE reads. The repertoire consists of 1.4 million or so distinct CDR3 sequences, with 40% to 45% occurring once and the leading ten covering about 4.1%.

The source of this sequence is a woman aged 18 to 35 in good health. Sample: blood. The chain couples TRBV9 to TRBJ2-7, with unresolved D. CDR3 DNA sequence: TGTGCCAGCAGCGTAGGGGTAGATCCAGCCTACGAGCAGTACTTC. Its translation: CASSVGVDPAYEQYF.